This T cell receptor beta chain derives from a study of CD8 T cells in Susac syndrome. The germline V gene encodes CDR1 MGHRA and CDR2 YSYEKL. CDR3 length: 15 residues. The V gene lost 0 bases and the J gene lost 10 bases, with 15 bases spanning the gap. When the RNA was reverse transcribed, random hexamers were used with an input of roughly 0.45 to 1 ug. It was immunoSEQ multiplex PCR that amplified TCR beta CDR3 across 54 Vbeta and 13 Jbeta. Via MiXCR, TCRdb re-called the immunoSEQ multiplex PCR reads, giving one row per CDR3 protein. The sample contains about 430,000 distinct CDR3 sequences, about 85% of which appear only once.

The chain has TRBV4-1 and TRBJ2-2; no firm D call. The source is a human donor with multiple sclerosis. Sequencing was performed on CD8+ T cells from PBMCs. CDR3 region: CASSQEGSYTTELFF. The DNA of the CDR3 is TGCGCCAGCAGCCAAGAGGGCTCATACACTACGGAGCTGTTTTTT.